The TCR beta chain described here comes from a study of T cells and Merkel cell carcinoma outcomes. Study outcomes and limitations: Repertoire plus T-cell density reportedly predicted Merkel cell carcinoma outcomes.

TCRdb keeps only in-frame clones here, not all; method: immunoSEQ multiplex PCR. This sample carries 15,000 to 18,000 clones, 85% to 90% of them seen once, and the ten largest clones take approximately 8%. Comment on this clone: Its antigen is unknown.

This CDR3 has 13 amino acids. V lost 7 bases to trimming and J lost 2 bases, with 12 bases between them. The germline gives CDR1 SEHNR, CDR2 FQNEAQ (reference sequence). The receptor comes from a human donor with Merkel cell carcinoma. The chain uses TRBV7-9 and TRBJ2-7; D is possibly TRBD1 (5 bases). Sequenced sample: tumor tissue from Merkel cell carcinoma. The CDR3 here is CASTRAPAYEQYF. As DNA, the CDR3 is TGTGCCAGCACCAGGGCTCCAGCCTACGAGCAGTACTTC.